The 28 T cell receptor beta chains below were found in one sample sequenced in a study of tumor-infiltrating lymphocytes in primary liver carcinoma. The authors made TCR beta cDNA from 500 ng total RNA with a constant-region primer. Investigators got TCR beta libraries out of three nested multiplex PCR rounds, done with slightly modified ARM-PCR. Forward primers for TRBV1-TRBV30 and a C-beta reverse primer served the first two PCR rounds, at roughly 10 cycles each. TCRdb reanalysed the multiplex PCR reads using MiXCR and keeps one entry per CDR3 protein. This table holds about 210,000 distinct CDR3 sequences, around 60% found once. Unsorted whole blood supplied the blood RNA, and germline DNA was isolated too. What was sequenced was peripheral blood. These receptors originate from a woman in her fifties or sixties with primary liver carcinoma and hepatitis B virus infection.

This clonotype was detected many times. This rearrangement joins TRBV6-5 to TRBJ2-1; TRBD2 matches 13 bases. The CDR3 consists of 17 residues. Germline V gene data show CDR1 as MNHEY and CDR2 as SVGAGI. The J segment lost 0 bases and the V segment lost 5 bases, leaving 4 bases of the junction unmatched. CDR3 in amino acids: CASSRTSGGSSYNEQFF. CDR3 coding DNA: TGTGCCAGCAGTCGGACTAGCGGGGGCAGCTCCTACAATGAGCAGTTCTTC.

This clonotype was counted between two and nine times. This sequence may be a read error, since a much larger clone differs from it by one base. The rearrangement uses TRBV6-5 and TRBJ2-7; D remains ambiguous. The CDR3 is made up of 12 amino acids. Germline values: CDR1 MNHEY, CDR2 SVGAGI. The CDR3 region has the DNA TGTGCCAGCAGTCCCGCCCTGGACGATCAGTACTTC. Its translation: CASSPALDDQYF.

This clonotype was observed a handful of times. An end of the junction does not agree with germline; a read error may underlie this. The chain joins TRBV11-2 to TRBJ1-1; D call uncertain. This CDR3 comprises 11 residues. CDR1 SGHAT and CDR2 FQNNGV come from the germline V gene. The CDR3 loop is CVSSFGGKDYF. CDR3 DNA: TGTGTCAGCAGCTTTGGAGGGAAAGACTATTTT. Based on the CDR3 plus reference TRBV11-2 and TRBJ1-1, the full variable domain is EAGVAQSPRYKIIEKRQSVAFWCNPISGHATLYWYQQILGQGPKLLIQFQNNGVVDDSQLPKDRFSAERLKGVDSTLKIQPAKLEDSAVYLCVSSFGGKDYFGQGTRLTVV.

This clonotype was recorded at least ten times. V gene TRBV13 combines with J gene TRBJ2-5; D unresolved. This CDR3 spans 13 amino acids. Trimming took 0 bases from V and 5 from J, leaving 7 bases between them. Germline V gene data show CDR1 as PRHDT and CDR2 as FYEKMQ (reference sequence). The CDR3, as DNA: TGTGCCAGCAGCTTAGGACCCTCCGAGACCCAGTACTTC. Its protein product is CASSLGPSETQYF.

This chain joins TRBV7-3 and TRBJ1-3, with a weak D call TRBD1 (6 bases). Trimming took off 0 bases at V and 0 bases at J, with 24 bases between the two ends. The germline V gene has CDR1 SGHTA and CDR2 FQGTGA. This CDR3 has 21 amino acids. CDR3 loop: CASSLTLRKGHGFYSGNTIYF. Here the CDR3 DNA reads TGTGCCAGCAGCTTAACCTTAAGGAAGGGACATGGGTTTTACTCTGGAAACACCATATATTTT.

Concerning this clonotype: At one end, the junction sequence differs from germline, possibly due to a read error. The chain carries TRBV5-1 and TRBJ2-2; weak D call: TRBD1 (5 bases). There are 15 residues in the CDR3. Germline-derived CDR1 and CDR2 are SGHRS and YFSETQ. The DNA of the CDR3 is TGCGCCTGCAGCTTGGACACCCCGTGGACCGGGGAGCTGTTTTTT. Amino acid sequence: CACSLDTPWTGELFF.

The table lists this clonotype with many counts. The CDR3, as DNA: TGTGCCAGCAGGCAGGGACAGGGGGGTGTTTGGCCCCAGCATTTT. It codes for CASRQGQGGVWPQHF. This chain links TRBV6-5 with TRBJ1-5; TRBD1 matches 11 bases. Germline assignment: CDR1 MNHEY and CDR2 SVGAGI. Germline trimming cut 6 bases from V and 9 bases from J; bases unmatched to any gene: 10. This CDR3 has 15 residues.

This clonotype was recorded at least ten times. The chain recombines TRBV29-1 with TRBJ1-6; 9 bases fit TRBD1. The CDR3 spans 13 residues. Losses at the gene ends were 7 bases for V and 8 bases for J; bases not matched to a gene: 6. Germline CDR1 SQVTM, CDR2 ANQGSEA. The CDR3 here is CSARDRADSPLHF. Here the CDR3 DNA reads TGCAGCGCACGGGACAGGGCGGATTCACCCCTCCACTTT. The full variable domain, with the rest looked up from reference TRBV29-1 and TRBJ1-6, is SAVISQKPSRDICQRGTSLTIQCQVDSQVTMMFWYRQQPGQSLTLIATANQGSEATYESGFVIDKFPISRPNLTFSTLTVSNMSPEDSSIYLCSARDRADSPLHFGNGTRLTVT.

As concerns this clonotype: No conserved phenylalanine or tryptophan ends this CDR3, so it is likely a read error. This chain links TRBV12-3 or TRBV12-4 with TRBJ1-1; perhaps TRBD1 as D (6 bases). The CDR3 extends over 17 amino acids. As DNA, the CDR3 is TGTGCTAGCAGTTCCCTCCAGGGGAATGGGGTGAACACTGAAGCTTTCGTT. This gives the protein CASSSLQGNGVNTEAFV.

Of note for this clonotype: Relative to the germline gene, one junction end is altered; a read error may explain this. The rearrangement uses TRBV4-1 and TRBJ1-5; 8 bases map to TRBD1. The CDR3 covers 14 residues. CDR1 MGHRA and CDR2 YSYEKL come from the germline V gene. Written as DNA, the CDR3 is TGTGCCAGCAGCTGGACAGGGAAAGGGCAGCCCCAGCATTTT. Amino acids: CASSWTGKGQPQHF.

This clonotype was seen at least ten times. This chain connects TRBV4-2 to TRBJ1-5; 7 bases match TRBD1. The CDR3 is 15 amino acids. The germline CDR1 and CDR2 sequences are LGHNA and YNFKEQ. Germline trimming cut 3 bases from V and 6 bases from J; bases unmatched to any gene: 8. The CDR3 region is CASSQRQGLGQPQHF. Written as DNA, the CDR3 is TGTGCCAGCAGCCAGCGACAGGGACTTGGTCAGCCCCAGCATTTT.

This chain connects TRBV19 to TRBJ1-1; TRBD1 matches 10 bases. The CDR3 consists of 14 residues. J was trimmed by 1 base and V by 5 bases; bases with no gene match: 1. The germline gives CDR1 LNHDA, CDR2 SQIVND (reference sequence). The CDR3 loop reads CASSRDRGNTEAFF. The CDR3 DNA reads TGTGCCAGTAGTCGGGACAGGGGGAACACTGAAGCTTTCTTT.

This chain links TRBV30 with TRBJ1-2; a possible D gene is TRBD1 (5 bases). The V gene's germline CDR1 is GTSNPN and CDR2 SVGIG (reference sequence). The germline V and J ends were trimmed by 0 bases and 3 bases, with 14 bases remaining between them. This CDR3 spans 15 amino acids. The CDR3 DNA reads TGTGCCTGGAGTGTACCATGGTCAGGGCACTATGGCTACACCTTC. Translated: CAWSVPWSGHYGYTF.

This clonotype was observed at least ten times. The gene calls are TRBV4-2 and TRBJ1-5; D ambiguous. V lost 0 bases, J lost 6 bases, and 6 bases lay in between. Germline CDR1 is LGHNA and CDR2 is YNFKEQ. This CDR3 contains 13 residues. In DNA form, the CDR3 reads TGTGCCAGCAGCCAAGATTCGGTTCAGCCCCAGCATTTT. The encoded protein is CASSQDSVQPQHF.

The rearrangement links TRBV4-2 to TRBJ1-1; D not resolved. V was clipped by 0 bases and J by 1 base, with 9 bases between them. Germline V gene lookup returns CDR1 LGHNA and CDR2 YNFKEQ. This CDR3 has 15 residues. CDR3 DNA: TGTGCCAGCAGCCAAGAAGCACGGAGGAACACTGAAGCTTTCTTT. This translates into CASSQEARRNTEAFF.

On this clonotype: At one of its ends the junction is not consistent with the germline gene, which may arise from a read error. The genes are TRBV11-2 and TRBJ1-2; tentatively, D is TRBD1 (6 bases). The CDR3 is made up of 13 amino acids. Germline V gene lookup returns CDR1 SGHAT and CDR2 FQNNGV. The DNA for the CDR3 is TGTGCCAGCAGCTTAGATCAGGGGACAACCTTCATCTTC. It encodes CASSLDQGTTFIF.

A note on this clonotype: A junction boundary mismatches the germline segment, possibly from a read error. The chain couples TRBV28 to TRBJ2-1; 7 nucleotides align to TRBD1. This CDR3 has 17 amino acids. Germline values: CDR1 MDHEN, CDR2 SYDVKM. The CDR3 protein is CASSLGDSHSGYDEKFF. The DNA for the CDR3 is TGTGCCAGCAGTTTAGGGGACAGTCATTCGGGGTACGATGAGAAGTTCTTC.

A word on this clonotype: The DNA is omitted, as the CDR3 cannot be located on it reliably, and the CDR3 follows TCRdb's listing. The chain employs TRBV11-2 and TRBJ2-3; the tabulated D call, TRBD2, remains unverified against the DNA. Both ends counted, the CDR3 spans 20 residues. CDR1 and CDR2 from the germline V gene are SGHAT and FQNNGV. CDR3 amino acids: CASSFYICSAPGLAIDTQYF.

As for this clonotype: The junction differs from germline at one of its ends, possibly a read error. This chain's CDR3 is CASRQEKAQYF. DNA for the CDR3: TGTGCCAGCAGGCAAGAGAAGGCGCAGTATTTT. The gene calls are TRBV4-2 and TRBJ2-3; D unclear. The CDR3 runs to 11 residues. CDR1 and CDR2 from the germline V gene are LGHNA and YNFKEQ.

The chain joins TRBV6-2 or TRBV6-3 to TRBJ2-1; D is possibly TRBD1 (6 bases). The CDR3 has 14 residues. V was clipped by 1 base and J by 15 bases, with 19 bases between them. Germline CDR1 reads MNHEY; CDR2 reads SVGEGT. The CDR3 region is CASSYFTQGRVPFF. The CDR3 nucleotides read TGTGCCAGCAGTTACTTTACACAGGGACGGGTCCCGTTCTTC.

This clonotype has a single count. A much bigger clone sits one base away, suggesting this may be a read error. The rearrangement joins TRBV2 to TRBJ2-2; 12 bases are shared with TRBD1. This CDR3 has 15 residues. Germline CDR1 reads SNHLY; CDR2 reads FYNNEI. CDR3 residues: CASSTGTGGTGDLFF. The CDR3 DNA is TGTGCCAGCAGTACCGGGACAGGGGGCACCGGGGATCTGTTTTTT.

Concerning this clonotype: Sequence at one end of the junction differs from germline and may be a read error. The chain links TRBV7-8 to TRBJ1-1; no firm D call. CDR1 and CDR2 from the germline V gene are SGHVS and FQNEAQ. The CDR3 runs 14 residues. For the CDR3, the DNA is TGTGCCTGCAGCTTAGGAGGAGGTACTCAATCCATTTTCTTT. Encoded protein: CACSLGGGTQSIFF.

The CDR3, as DNA: TGTGCCAGCAGCGCGCGGTGGTACAACGAGCAGTACTTC. Encoded protein: CASSARWYNEQYF. V gene TRBV7-9 combines with J gene TRBJ2-7; D is unresolved. This CDR3 region has 13 residues. V dropped 5 bases and J dropped 5 bases, with 13 bases sitting between them. Germline V lookup: CDR1 SEHNR, CDR2 FQNEAQ (reference sequence).

About this clonotype: A much larger clone lies a single base off, so this may be a read error. V is TRBV12-3 or TRBV12-4 and J is TRBJ2-2; D may be TRBD1 (5 bases). This CDR3 is built from 15 residues. V was trimmed by 6 bases and J by 2 bases, leaving 13 bases between them. This CDR3 reads CASSPQGLNTGELFF. In DNA, the CDR3 is TGTGCCAGCAGCCCCCAGGGCCTTAACACCGGGGAGCTGTTTTTT.

The rearrangement joins TRBV2 to TRBJ2-7; 9 positions match TRBD1. Germline CDR1 is SNHLY and CDR2 is FYNNEI. The CDR3 is made up of 13 amino acids. V dropped 8 bases and J dropped 5; count of bases not matched to a gene: 7. The CDR3 DNA reads TGTGCCAGCTCTAAACAGGGGGCCCACGAGCAGTACTTC. Amino acid sequence: CASSKQGAHEQYF.

This clonotype was observed a handful of times. V and J are TRBV6-6 and TRBJ1-2, with 9 bases identical to TRBD1. The CDR3 is 13 amino acids. Germline V gene lookup returns CDR1 MNHNY and CDR2 SVGAGI (reference sequence). The V gene end was trimmed by 5 bases and the J gene end by 8 bases; junction bases not matched to a gene: 6. The CDR3 bases are TGTGCCAGCAGTCCGGACAGGGGCCCAGGCTACACCTTC. Translation: CASSPDRGPGYTF.

This clonotype was found a few times. This chain links TRBV4-2 with TRBJ2-1; maybe TRBD2 (5 bases). The germline V gene has CDR1 LGHNA and CDR2 YNFKEQ. Trimming stripped 1 base from V and 0 bases from J, with 10 bases between. The CDR3 is made up of 16 amino acids. CDR3 loop: CASSQGTPGSYNEQFF. The CDR3 DNA reads TGTGCCAGCAGCCAAGGGACTCCGGGCTCCTACAATGAGCAGTTCTTC.

Comment on this clonotype: With a much larger clone just one base away, this may be a read error. This chain connects TRBV6-5 to TRBJ2-7, with D tentatively TRBD2 (5 bases). Trimming pared 2 bases from V and 2 bases from J, leaving 10 bases between. The CDR3 is 14 amino acids. The germline V gene has CDR1 MNHEY and CDR2 SVGAGI. CDR3 sequence: CASSYIGLAYEQYF. The CDR3 DNA reads as TGTGCCAGCAGTTACATCGGACTGGCCTACGAGCAGTACTTC.